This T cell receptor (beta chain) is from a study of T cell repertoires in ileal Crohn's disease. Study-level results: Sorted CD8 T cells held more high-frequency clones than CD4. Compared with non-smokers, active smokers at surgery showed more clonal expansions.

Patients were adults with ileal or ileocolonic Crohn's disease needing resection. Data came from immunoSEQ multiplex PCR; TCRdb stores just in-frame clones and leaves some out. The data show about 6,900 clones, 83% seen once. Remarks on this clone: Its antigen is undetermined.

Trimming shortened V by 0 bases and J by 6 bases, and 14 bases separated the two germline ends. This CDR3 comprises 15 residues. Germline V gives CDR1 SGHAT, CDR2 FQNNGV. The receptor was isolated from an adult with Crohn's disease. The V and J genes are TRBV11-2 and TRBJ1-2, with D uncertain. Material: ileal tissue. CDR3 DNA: TGTGCCAGCAGCTTAGACGGAGACCTAGCTAATGGCTACACCTTC. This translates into CASSLDGDLANGYTF.